Each of the 8 T cell receptor beta chains below was sequenced from the same sample in a study of blood T cells in healthy people across ages. Sample-barcoded 5' priming and a J-beta primer mix drove a second PCR of roughly 7 to 11 cycles. TCRdb analysed the 5' RACE reads with MiXCR anew, one entry per CDR3 protein. The profile shows about 1.8 million distinct CDR3 sequences, about 50% of them singletons. The sequenced sample consisted of blood. These TCRs come from a woman between 35 and 50 years old in good health.

The rearrangement links TRBV6-2 or TRBV6-3 to TRBJ2-5; 8 nucleotides align to TRBD1. Trimming at V came to 6 bases and at J to 3 bases, leaving 3 bases not matched to a gene. The germline V gene has CDR1 MNHEY and CDR2 SVGEGT. CDR3 size: 13 residues. CDR3 sequence (DNA): TGTGCCAGCAGATGGACAGGGAAAGAGACCCAGTACTTC. Encoded protein: CASRWTGKETQYF.

This clonotype was counted between two and nine times. This chain joins TRBV27 and TRBJ2-7; D gene ambiguous. Germline V gene data show CDR1 as MNHEY and CDR2 as SMNVEV (reference sequence). The germline V and J ends were trimmed by 5 bases and 4 bases, with 15 bases remaining between them. The CDR3 sequence is 14 residues long. CDR3 in amino acids: CASSRYQSAYEQYF. The CDR3 region has the DNA TGTGCCAGCAGTCGGTACCAGTCCGCTTACGAGCAGTACTTC.

This clonotype was seen a single time. The gene calls are TRBV7-2 and TRBJ2-7; D not certain. This CDR3 has 13 amino acids. CDR1 is SGHTA and CDR2 is FQGNSA in the germline V gene. Trimming took 0 bases from V and 7 from J, leaving 10 bases between them. The CDR3 reads CASSLANCNEQYF. CDR3 coding DNA: TGTGCCAGCAGCTTAGCGAACTGCAATGAGCAGTACTTC. Together with reference TRBV7-2 and TRBJ2-7, the CDR3 gives the full variable domain: GAGVSQSPSNKVTEKGKDVELRCDPISGHTALYWYRQSLGQGLEFLIYFQGNSAPDKSGLPSDRFSAERTGGSVSTLTIQRTQQEDSAVYLCASSLANCNEQYFGPGTRLTVT.

The chain joins TRBV6-5 to TRBJ2-1, with TRBD2 matching 10 bases. The CDR3 totals 15 residues. Germline values: CDR1 MNHEY, CDR2 SVGAGI. With V trimmed by 6 bases and J by 8 bases, 10 bases remained unmatched. The CDR3 region has the DNA TGTGCCAGCAGAGCCCAGCGGGGGGGCCAAGATGAGCAGTTCTTC. This sequence encodes CASRAQRGGQDEQFF.

The V and J genes are TRBV7-2 and TRBJ2-5; 9 bases line up with TRBD2. The CDR3 consists of 17 residues. The V segment lost 0 bases and the J segment 0 bases; nucleotides outside the gene matches: 5. Germline CDR1 and CDR2: SGHTA and FQGNSA. CDR3 amino acids: CASSLALLAGHQETQYF. The CDR3 DNA sequence: TGTGCCAGCAGCTTAGCGCTCCTAGCGGGGCACCAAGAGACCCAGTACTTC.

A few counts support this clonotype. This chain links TRBV5-5 with TRBJ2-7; 8 bases map to TRBD1. V shed 2 bases and J 3 bases; nucleotides not matched to a gene: 10. Germline CDR1 reads SGHKS; CDR2 reads YYEKEE (reference sequence). The CDR3 is 16 residues long. CDR3 region: CASSFGDRGKNYEQYF. The CDR3 bases are TGTGCCAGCAGCTTTGGAGACAGGGGTAAGAACTACGAGCAGTACTTC.

The chain has TRBV20-1 and TRBJ2-5; D is perhaps TRBD1 (5 bases). CDR3 length: 15 amino acids. Germline V CDR1 and CDR2: DFQATT, SNEGSKA (reference sequence). Between the trimmed V and J ends, which lost 3 bases and 4 bases, there was a span of 18 bases. CDR3 region: CSASQGALSRETQYF. CDR3 nucleotide sequence: TGCAGTGCTAGTCAAGGGGCCTTATCACGAGAGACCCAGTACTTC.

The rearrangement uses TRBV3-1 and TRBJ2-3; 8 positions agree with TRBD2. V lost 3 bases to trimming and J lost 3 bases; unmatched junction nucleotides: 14. In germline, CDR1 is LGHDT, CDR2 YNNKEL (reference sequence). The CDR3 consists of 18 residues. The CDR3 DNA follows: TGTGCCAGCAGCCACCGATTCCCCGGGACTAGGCGTACAGATACGCAGTATTTT. The encoded protein is CASSHRFPGTRRTDTQYF.